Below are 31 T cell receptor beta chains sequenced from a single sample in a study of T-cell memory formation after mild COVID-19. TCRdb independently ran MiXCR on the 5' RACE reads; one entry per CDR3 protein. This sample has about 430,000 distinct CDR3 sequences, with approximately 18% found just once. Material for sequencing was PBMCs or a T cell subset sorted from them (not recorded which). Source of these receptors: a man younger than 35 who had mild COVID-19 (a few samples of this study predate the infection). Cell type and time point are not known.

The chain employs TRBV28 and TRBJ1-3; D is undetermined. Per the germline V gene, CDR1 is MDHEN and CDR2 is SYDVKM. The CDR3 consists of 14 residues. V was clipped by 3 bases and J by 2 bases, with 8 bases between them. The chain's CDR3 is CASSFNTPGNTIYF. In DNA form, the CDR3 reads TGTGCCAGCAGTTTTAACACGCCTGGAAACACCATATATTTT.

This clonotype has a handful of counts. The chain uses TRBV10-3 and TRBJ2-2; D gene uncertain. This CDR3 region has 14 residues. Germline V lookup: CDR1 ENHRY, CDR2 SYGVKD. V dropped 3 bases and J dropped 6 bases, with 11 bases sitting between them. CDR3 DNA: TGTGCCATCAGTGAAGTAGCATCCGCCGGGGAGCTGTTTTTT. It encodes CAISEVASAGELFF.

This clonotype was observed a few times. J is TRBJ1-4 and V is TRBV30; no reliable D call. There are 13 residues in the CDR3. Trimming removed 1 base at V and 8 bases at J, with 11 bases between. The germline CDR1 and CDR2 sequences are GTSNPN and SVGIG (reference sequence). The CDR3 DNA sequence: TGTGCCTGGAGTGAGCCGACGGAGGAAAAACTGTTTTTT. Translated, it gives CAWSEPTEEKLFF.

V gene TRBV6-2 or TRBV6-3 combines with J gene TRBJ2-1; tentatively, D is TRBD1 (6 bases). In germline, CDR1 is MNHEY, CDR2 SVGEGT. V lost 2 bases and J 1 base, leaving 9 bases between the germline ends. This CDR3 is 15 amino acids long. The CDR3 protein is CASSYRDTSYNEQFF. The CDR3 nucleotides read TGTGCCAGCAGTTACAGGGACACATCCTACAATGAGCAGTTCTTC.

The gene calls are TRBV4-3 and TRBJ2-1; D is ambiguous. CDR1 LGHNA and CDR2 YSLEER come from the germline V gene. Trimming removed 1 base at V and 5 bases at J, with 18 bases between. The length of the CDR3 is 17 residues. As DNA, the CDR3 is TGCGCCAGCAGCCAAGGGGTAGACTTCGATATACACAATGAGCAGTTCTTC. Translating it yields CASSQGVDFDIHNEQFF.

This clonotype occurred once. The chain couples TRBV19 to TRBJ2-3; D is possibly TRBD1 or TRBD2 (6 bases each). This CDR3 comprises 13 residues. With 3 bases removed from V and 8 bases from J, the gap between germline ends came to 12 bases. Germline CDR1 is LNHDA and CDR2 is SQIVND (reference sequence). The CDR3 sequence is CASSIFGGGTQYF. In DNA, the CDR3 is TGTGCCAGTAGTATTTTTGGAGGGGGTACGCAGTATTTT.

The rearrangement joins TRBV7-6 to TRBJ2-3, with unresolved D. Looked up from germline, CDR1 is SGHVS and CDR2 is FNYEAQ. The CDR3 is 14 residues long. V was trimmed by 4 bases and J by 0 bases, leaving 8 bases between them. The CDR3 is CASSSSPSTDTQYF. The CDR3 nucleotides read TGTGCCAGCAGCTCCAGCCCCAGCACAGATACGCAGTATTTT.

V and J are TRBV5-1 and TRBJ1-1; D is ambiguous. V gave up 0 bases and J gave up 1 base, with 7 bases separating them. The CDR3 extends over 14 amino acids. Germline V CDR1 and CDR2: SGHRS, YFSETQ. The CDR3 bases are TGCGCCAGCAGCTTGGTTCAGTGGAACACTGAAGCTTTCTTT. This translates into CASSLVQWNTEAFF.

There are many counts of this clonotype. The DNA of the CDR3 is TGCGCCAGCAGCTTGGAGCCCAGCACCGGGGAGCTGTTTTTT. Its translation: CASSLEPSTGELFF. V gene TRBV5-1 combines with J gene TRBJ2-2; no reliable D call. Per the germline V gene, CDR1 is SGHRS and CDR2 is YFSETQ. Trimming cost V 0 bases and J 4 bases, with 7 bases left between them. CDR3 size: 14 residues.

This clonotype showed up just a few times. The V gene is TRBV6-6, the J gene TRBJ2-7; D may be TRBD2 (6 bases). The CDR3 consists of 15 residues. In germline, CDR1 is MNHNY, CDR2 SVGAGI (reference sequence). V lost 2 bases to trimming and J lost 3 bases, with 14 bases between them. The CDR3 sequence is CASSYGARRVYEQYF. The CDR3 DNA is TGTGCCAGCAGTTACGGGGCCAGGAGGGTCTACGAGCAGTACTTC.

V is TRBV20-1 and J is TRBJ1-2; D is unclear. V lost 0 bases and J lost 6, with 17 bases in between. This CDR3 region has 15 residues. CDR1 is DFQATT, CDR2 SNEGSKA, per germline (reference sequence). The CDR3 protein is CSARDHGRPGDGYTF. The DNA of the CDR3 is TGCAGTGCTAGAGATCACGGGCGACCCGGGGATGGCTACACCTTC.

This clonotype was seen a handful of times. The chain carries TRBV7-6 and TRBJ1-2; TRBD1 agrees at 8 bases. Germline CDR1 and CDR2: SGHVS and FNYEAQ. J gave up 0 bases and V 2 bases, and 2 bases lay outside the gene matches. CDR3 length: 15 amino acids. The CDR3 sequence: CASSLRTGTNYGYTF. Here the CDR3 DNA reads TGTGCCAGCAGCTTAAGGACAGGGACTAACTATGGCTACACCTTC.

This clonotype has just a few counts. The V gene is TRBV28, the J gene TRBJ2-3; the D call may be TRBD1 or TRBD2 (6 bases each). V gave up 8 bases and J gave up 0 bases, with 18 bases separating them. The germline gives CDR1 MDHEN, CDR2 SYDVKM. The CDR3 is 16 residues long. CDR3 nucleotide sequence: TGTGCCAGCGCAGGCCTTGGAGGGGGAAGCACAGATACGCAGTATTTT. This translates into CASAGLGGGSTDTQYF. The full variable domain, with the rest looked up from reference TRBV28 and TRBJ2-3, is DVKVTQSSRYLVKRTGEKVFLECVQDMDHENMFWYRQDPGLGLRLIYFSYDVKMKEKGDIPEGYSVSREKKERFSLILESASTNQTSMYLCASAGLGGGSTDTQYFGPGTRLTVL.

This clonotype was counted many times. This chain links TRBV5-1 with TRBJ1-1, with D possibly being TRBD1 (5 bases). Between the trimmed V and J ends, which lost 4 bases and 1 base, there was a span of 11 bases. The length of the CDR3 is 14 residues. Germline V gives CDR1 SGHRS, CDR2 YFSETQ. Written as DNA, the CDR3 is TGCGCCAGCAGCCGCTCCGGGGGGAACACTGAAGCTTTCTTT. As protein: CASSRSGGNTEAFF.

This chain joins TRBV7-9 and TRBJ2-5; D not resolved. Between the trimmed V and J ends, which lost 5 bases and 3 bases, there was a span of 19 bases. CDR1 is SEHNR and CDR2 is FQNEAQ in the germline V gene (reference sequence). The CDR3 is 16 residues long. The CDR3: CASSLPTLASKETQYF. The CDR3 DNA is TGTGCCAGCAGCCTTCCGACCCTGGCGTCCAAAGAGACCCAGTACTTC.

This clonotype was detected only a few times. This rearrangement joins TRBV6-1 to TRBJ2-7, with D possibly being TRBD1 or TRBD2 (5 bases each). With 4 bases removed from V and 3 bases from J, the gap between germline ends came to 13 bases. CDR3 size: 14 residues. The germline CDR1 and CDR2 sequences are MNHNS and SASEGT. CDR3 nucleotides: TGTGCCAGCAGTGCGGGGCCGGGCGTCTACGAGCAGTACGTC. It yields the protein CASSAGPGVYEQYV.

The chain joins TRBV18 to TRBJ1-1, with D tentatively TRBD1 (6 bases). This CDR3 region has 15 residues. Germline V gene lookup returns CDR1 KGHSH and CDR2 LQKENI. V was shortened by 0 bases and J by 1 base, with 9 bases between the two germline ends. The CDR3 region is CASSPPGGGNTEAFF. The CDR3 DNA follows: TGTGCCAGCTCACCACCGGGGGGCGGGAACACTGAAGCTTTCTTT.

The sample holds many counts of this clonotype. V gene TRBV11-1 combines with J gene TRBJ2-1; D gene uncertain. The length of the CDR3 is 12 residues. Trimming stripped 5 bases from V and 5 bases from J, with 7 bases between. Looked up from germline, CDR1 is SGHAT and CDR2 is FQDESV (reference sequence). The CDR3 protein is CASSRGDNEQFF. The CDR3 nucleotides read TGTGCCAGCAGCCGAGGAGACAATGAGCAGTTCTTC.

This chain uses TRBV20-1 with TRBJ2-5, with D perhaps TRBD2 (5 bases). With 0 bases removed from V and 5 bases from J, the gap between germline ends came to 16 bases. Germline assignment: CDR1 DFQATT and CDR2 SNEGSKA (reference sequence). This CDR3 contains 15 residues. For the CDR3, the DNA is TGCAGTGCTAGAGATCGCAGGTTAGGGAGCGAGACCCAGTACTTC. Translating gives CSARDRRLGSETQYF.

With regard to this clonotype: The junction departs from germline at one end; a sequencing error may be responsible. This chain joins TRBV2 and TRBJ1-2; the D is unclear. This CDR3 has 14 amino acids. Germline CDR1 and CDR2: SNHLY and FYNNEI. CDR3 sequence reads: CASSEALRGTSLHF. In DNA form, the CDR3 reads TGTGCCAGCAGTGAAGCGCTTCGGGGTACTTCCCTTCACTTC.

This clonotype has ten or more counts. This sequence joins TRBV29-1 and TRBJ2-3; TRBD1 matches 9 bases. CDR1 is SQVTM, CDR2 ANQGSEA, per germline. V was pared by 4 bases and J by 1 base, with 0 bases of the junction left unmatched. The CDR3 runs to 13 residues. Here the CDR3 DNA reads TGCAGCGTTGGGACAGGGGGCACAGATACGCAGTATTTT. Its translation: CSVGTGGTDTQYF.

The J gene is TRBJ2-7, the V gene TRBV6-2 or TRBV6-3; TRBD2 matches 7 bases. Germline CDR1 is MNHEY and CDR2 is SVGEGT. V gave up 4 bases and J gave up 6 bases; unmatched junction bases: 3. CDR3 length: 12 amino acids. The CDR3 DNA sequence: TGTGCCAGCAGTTCGGGACTAAGCGAGCAGTACGTC. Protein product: CASSSGLSEQYV.

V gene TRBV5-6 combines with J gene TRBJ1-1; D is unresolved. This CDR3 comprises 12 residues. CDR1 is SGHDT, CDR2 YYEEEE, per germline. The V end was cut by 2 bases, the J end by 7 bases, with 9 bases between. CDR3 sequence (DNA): TGTGCCAGCAGCTTTAGATCCATTGAAGCTTTCTTT. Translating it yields CASSFRSIEAFF. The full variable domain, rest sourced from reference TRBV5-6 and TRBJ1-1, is DAGVTQSPTHLIKTRGQQVTLRCSPKSGHDTVSWYQQALGQGPQFIFQYYEEEERQRGNFPDRFSGHQFPNYSSELNVNALLLGDSALYLCASSFRSIEAFFGQGTRLTVV.

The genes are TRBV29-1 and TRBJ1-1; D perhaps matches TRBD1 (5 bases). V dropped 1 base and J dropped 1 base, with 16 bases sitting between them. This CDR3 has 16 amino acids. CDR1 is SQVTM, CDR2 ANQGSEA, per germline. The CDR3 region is CSVEGPQGMENTEAFF. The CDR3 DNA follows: TGCAGCGTTGAAGGACCCCAGGGAATGGAGAACACTGAAGCTTTCTTT.

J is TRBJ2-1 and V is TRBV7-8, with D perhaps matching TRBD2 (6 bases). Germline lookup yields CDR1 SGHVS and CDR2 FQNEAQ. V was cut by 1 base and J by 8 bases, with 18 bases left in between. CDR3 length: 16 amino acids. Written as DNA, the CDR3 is TGTGCCAGCAGCTTAGAATTGGCCACTAGCACCGATGAGCAGTTCTTC. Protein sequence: CASSLELATSTDEQFF.

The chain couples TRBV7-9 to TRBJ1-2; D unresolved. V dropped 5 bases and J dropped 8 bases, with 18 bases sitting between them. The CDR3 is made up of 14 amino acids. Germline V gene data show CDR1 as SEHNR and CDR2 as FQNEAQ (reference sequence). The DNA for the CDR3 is TGTGCCAGCAGCCCACCCGCGGAGGGAGGGGGCTACACCTTC. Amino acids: CASSPPAEGGGYTF.

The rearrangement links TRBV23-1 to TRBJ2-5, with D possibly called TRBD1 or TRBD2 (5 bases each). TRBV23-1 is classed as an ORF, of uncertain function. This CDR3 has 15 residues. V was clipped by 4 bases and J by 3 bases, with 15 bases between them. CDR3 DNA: TGCGCCAGCAGTCTAATGGCCGGGACCAAAGAGACCCAGTACTTC. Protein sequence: CASSLMAGTKETQYF.

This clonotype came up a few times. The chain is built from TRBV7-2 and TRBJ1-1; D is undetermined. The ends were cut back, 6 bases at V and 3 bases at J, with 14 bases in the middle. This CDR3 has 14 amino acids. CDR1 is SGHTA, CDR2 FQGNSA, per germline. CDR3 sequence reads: CASRADPSHTEAFF. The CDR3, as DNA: TGTGCCAGCAGGGCAGACCCATCCCACACTGAAGCTTTCTTT.

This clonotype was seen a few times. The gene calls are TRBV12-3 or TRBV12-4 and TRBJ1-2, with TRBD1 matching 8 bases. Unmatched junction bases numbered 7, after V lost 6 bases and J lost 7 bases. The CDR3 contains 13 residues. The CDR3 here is CASRPTGEGGYTF. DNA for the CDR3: TGTGCCAGCAGACCGACAGGGGAAGGTGGCTACACCTTC.

The CDR3 protein is CASSRQGTGNEKLFF. CDR3 DNA sequence: TGTGCCAGCAGTAGACAGGGAACGGGTAATGAAAAACTGTTTTTT. The chain links TRBV6-6 to TRBJ1-4, with 7 bases matching TRBD1. The CDR3 has 15 amino acids. Germline-derived CDR1 and CDR2 are MNHNY and SVGAGI (reference sequence). V lost 5 bases to trimming and J lost 4 bases; unmatched junction nucleotides: 7.

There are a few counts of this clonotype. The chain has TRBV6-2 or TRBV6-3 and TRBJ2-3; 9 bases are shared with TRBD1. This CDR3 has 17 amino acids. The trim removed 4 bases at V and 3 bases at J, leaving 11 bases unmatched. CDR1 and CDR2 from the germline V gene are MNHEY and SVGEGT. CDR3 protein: CASSSIQGAFGTDTQYF. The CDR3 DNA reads TGTGCCAGCAGTTCCATACAGGGGGCATTTGGGACAGATACGCAGTATTTT.